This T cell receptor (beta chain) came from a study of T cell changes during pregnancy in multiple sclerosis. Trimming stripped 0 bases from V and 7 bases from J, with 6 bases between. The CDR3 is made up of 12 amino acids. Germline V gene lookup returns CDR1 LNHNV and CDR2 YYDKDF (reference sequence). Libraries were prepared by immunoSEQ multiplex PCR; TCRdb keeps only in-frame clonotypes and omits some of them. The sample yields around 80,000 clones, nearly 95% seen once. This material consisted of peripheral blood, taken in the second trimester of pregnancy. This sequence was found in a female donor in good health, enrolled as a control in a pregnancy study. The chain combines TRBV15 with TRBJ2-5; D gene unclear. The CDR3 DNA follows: TGTGCCACCAGCAGAGATTTCGGGACCCAGTACTTC. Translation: CATSRDFGTQYF.